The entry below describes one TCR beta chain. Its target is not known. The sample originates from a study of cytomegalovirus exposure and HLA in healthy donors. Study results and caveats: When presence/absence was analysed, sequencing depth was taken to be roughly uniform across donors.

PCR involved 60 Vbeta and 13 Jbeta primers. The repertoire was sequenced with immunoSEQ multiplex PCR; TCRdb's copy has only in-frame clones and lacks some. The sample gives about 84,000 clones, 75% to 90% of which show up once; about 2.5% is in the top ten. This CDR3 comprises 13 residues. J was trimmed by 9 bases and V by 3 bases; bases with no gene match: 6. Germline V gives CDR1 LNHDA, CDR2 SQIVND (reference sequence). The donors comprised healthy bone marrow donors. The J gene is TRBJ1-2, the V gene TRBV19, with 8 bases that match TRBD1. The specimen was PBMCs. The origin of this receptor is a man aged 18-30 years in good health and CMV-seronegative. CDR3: CASSIPGGRSYTF. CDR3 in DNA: TGTGCCAGTAGTATCCCAGGGGGCAGGAGCTACACCTTC. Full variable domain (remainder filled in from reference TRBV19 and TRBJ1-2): DGGITQSPKYLFRKEGQNVTLSCEQNLNHDAMYWYRQDPGQGLRLIYYSQIVNDFQKGDIAEGYSVSREKKESFPLTVTSAQKNPTAFYLCASSIPGGRSYTFGSGTRLTVV.